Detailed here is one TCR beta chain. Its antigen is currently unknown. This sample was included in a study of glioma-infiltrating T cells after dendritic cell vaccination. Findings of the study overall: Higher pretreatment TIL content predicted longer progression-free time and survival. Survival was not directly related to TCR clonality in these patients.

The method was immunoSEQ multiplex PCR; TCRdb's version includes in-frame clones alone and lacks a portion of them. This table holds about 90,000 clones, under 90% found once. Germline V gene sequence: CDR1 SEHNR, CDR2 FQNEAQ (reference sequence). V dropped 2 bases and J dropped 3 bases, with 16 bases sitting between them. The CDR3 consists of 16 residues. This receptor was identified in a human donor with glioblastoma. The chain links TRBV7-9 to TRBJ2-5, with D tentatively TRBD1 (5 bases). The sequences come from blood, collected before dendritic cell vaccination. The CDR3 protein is CASSLTPGQGKETQYF. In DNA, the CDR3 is TGTGCCAGCAGCTTAACCCCCGGGCAGGGAAAAGAGACCCAGTACTTC. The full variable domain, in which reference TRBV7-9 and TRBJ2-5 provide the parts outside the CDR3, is DTGVSQNPRHKITKRGQNVTFRCDPISEHNRLYWYRQTLGQGPEFLTYFQNEAQLEKSRLLSDRFSAERPKGSFSTLEIQRTEQGDSAMYLCASSLTPGQGKETQYFGPGTRLLVL.